This is a list of T cell receptor beta chains from one sample in a study of human T cells and chemical hapten exposure. TCRdb re-called the RACE reads through MiXCR, storing one row per CDR3 protein. The table shows 120,000 or so distinct CDR3 sequences, with about an eighth occurring only once. The source was whole blood, collected in connection with sensitization to the hapten diphenylcyclopropenone (DPC). These receptors all come from a man aged 18 to 29 with alopecia areata. Some clones in this sample may be carry-over from other donors' samples. Both conserved end residues are part of each CDR3. Each record gives: V gene, CDR3 protein.

>TRBV2
CASSGGAGDTQYF
>TRBV12-3/TRBV12-4
CASSSYQGNTEAFF
>TRBV20-1
CSAITGAYGYTF
>TRBV7-2
CASSFVFGFGGPDTDTQYF
>TRBV28
CASSWGHTQYF
>TRBV29-1
CSVGKGLRGGTTDTQYF
>TRBV12-3/TRBV12-4
CASSLDRIEAFF
>TRBV28
CASSRQTYEQYF
>TRBV29-1
CSVAGFRTDTKNIQYF
>TRBV20-1
CSATRDKTYEQYF
>TRBV6-5
CASSYHRGANTEAFF
>TRBV11-2
CASSFRRDRSSTDTQYF
>TRBV5-1
CASSYQLNTDTQYF
>TRBV6-1
CASSELAGGQETQYF
>TRBV28
CASSPPKGGEAKGQPQHF
>TRBV10-1
CASSERNRAYEQFF